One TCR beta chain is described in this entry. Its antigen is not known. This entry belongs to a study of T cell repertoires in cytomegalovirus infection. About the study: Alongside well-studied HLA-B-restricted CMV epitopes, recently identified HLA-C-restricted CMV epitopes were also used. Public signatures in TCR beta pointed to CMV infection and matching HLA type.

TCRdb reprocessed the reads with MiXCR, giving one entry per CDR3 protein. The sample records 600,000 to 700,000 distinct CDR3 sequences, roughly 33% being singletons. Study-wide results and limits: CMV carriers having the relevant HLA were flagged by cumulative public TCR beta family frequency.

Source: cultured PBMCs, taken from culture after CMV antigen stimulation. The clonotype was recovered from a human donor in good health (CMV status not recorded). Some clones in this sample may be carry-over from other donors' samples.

The CDR3 spells CASSQDVVKTQYF. CDR3 coding DNA: TGTGCCAGCAGCCAAGATGTTGTAAAGACCCAGTACTTC. V usage is TRBV3-1 and J usage is TRBJ2-5, with D hard to call. CDR3 size: 13 residues. Trimming took 0 bases from V and 6 from J, leaving 8 bases between them. Germline values: CDR1 LGHDT, CDR2 YNNKEL (reference sequence).